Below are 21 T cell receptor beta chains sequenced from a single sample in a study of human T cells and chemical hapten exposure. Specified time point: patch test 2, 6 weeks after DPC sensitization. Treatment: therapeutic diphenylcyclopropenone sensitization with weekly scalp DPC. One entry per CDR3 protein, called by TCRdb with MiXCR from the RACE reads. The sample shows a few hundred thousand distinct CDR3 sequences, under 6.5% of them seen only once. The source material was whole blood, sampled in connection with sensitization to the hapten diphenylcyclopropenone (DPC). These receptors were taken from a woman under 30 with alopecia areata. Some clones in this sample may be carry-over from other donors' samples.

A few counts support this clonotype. CDR3 in amino acids: CASTARASGAETQYF. CDR3 in DNA: TGTGCCAGCACCGCGAGGGCTAGCGGGGCGGAGACCCAGTACTTC. J is TRBJ2-5 and V is TRBV6-2 or TRBV6-3; 9 positions agree with TRBD2. V lost 7 bases and J lost 5; bases outside the gene matches: 11. The length of the CDR3 is 15 residues. CDR1 is MNHEY and CDR2 is SVGEGT in the germline V gene.

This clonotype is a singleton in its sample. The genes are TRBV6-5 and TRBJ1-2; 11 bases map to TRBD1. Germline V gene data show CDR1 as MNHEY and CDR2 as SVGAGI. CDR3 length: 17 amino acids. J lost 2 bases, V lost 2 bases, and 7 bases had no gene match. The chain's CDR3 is CASSYLARDRGNYGYTF. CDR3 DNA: TGTGCCAGCAGTTACCTCGCGAGGGACAGGGGGAACTATGGCTACACCTTC.

The CDR3 DNA reads TGCAGCGTTGAAATCGCGGGGGGGCGAGGAGATACGCAGTATTTT. This translates into CSVEIAGGRGDTQYF. V usage is TRBV29-1 and J usage is TRBJ2-3; 9 bases match TRBD2. V trimming: 2 bases; J trimming: 5 bases; junction bases outside the gene matches: 8. The CDR3 contains 15 residues. Germline V gene lookup returns CDR1 SQVTM and CDR2 ANQGSEA.

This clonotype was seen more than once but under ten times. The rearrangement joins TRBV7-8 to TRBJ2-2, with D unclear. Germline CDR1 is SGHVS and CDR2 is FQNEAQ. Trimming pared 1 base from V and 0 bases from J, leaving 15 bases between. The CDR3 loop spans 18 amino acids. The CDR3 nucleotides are TGTGCCAGCAGCTTAGTTCATCCGGTTAACGCGAACACCGGGGAGCTGTTTTTT. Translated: CASSLVHPVNANTGELFF.

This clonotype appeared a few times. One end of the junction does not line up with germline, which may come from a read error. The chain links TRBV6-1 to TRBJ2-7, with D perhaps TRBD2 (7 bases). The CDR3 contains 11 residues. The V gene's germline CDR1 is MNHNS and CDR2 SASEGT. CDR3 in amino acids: CASIGGGEPYF. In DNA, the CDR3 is TGTGCCAGCATCGGAGGGGGGGAGCCGTACTTC.

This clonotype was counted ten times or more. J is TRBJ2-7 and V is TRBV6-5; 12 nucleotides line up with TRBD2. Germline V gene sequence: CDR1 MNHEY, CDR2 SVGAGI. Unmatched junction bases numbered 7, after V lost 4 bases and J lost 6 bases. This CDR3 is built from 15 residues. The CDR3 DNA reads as TGTGCCAGCAGTTCCCTGACTAGCGGGGGCGCCGAGCAGTACTTC. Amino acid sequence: CASSSLTSGGAEQYF.

CDR3 bases: TGTGCCAGCAGTGAAGCGCTTCAAGGGACGAGGAAGTACTTC. Translated: CASSEALQGTRKYF. The rearrangement joins TRBV2 to TRBJ2-7; D is possibly TRBD1 or TRBD2 (5 bases each). The length of the CDR3 is 14 residues. The V gene's germline CDR1 is SNHLY and CDR2 FYNNEI. V was pared by 0 bases and J by 11 bases, with 17 bases between.

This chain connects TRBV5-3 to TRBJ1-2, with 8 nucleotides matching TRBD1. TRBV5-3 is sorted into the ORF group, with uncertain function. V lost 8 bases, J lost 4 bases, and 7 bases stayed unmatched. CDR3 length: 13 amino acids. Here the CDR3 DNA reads TGTGCCAGCAGCGGGACAGGAATCTATGGCTACACCTTC. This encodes CASSGTGIYGYTF.

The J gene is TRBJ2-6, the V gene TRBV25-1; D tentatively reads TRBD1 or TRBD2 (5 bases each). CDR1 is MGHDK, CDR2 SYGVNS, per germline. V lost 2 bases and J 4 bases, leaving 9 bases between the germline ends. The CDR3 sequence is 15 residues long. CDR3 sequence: CASSEDRGGANVLTF. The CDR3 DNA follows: TGTGCCAGCAGTGAAGACCGGGGCGGGGCCAACGTCCTGACTTTC.

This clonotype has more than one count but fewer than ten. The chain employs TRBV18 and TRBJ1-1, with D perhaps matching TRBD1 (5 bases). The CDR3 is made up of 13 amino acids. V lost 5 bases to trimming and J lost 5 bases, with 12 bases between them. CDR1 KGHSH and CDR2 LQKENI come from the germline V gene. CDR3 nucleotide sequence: TGTGCCAGCTCAATGGGGGGACGGACTGAAGCTTTCTTT. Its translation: CASSMGGRTEAFF.

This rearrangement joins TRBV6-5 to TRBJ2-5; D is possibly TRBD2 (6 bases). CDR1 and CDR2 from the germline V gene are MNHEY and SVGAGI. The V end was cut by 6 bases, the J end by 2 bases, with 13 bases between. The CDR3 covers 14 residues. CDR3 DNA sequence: TGTGCCAGCAGAGCCCCCGGGAGACAAGAGACCCAGTACTTC. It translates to CASRAPGRQETQYF.

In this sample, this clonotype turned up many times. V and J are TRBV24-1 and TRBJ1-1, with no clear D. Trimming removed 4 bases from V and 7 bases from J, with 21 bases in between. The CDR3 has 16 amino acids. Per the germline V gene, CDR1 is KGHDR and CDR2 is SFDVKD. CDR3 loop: CATSEAEDWEMDEAFF. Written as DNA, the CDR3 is TGTGCCACCAGTGAGGCCGAAGATTGGGAAATGGATGAAGCTTTCTTT.

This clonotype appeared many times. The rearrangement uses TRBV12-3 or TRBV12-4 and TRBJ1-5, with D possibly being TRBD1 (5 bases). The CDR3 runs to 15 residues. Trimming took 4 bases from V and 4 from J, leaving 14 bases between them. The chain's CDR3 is CASSYGGVENQPQHF. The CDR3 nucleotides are TGTGCCAGCAGTTATGGAGGGGTCGAGAATCAGCCCCAGCATTTT.

CDR3 in amino acids: CASRGGRHTDTQYF. In DNA form, the CDR3 reads TGTGCCAGCCGGGGAGGAAGGCACACAGATACGCAGTATTTT. The genes are TRBV28 and TRBJ2-3, with D perhaps TRBD2 (6 bases). The germline gives CDR1 MDHEN, CDR2 SYDVKM. The CDR3 length is 14 residues. The V gene lost 8 bases and the J gene lost 2 bases, with 14 bases spanning the gap.

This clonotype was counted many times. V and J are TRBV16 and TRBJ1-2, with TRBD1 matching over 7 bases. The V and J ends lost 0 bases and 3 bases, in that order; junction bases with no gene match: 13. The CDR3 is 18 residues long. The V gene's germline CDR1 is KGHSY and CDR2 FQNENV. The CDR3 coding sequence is TGTGCCAGCAGCCAATCCCCCAGCCGCAGGGGGAATGACTATGGCTACACCTTC. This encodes CASSQSPSRRGNDYGYTF. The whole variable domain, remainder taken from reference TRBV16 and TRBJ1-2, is GEEVAQTPKHLVRGEGQKAKLYCAPIKGHSYVFWYQQVLKNEFKFLISFQNENVFDETGMPKERFSAKCLPNSPCSLEIQATKLEDSAVYFCASSQSPSRRGNDYGYTFGSGTRLTVV.

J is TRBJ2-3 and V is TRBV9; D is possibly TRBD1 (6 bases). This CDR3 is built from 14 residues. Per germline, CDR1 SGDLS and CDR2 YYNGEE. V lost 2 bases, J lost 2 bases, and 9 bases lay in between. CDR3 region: CASSVQGYTDTQYF. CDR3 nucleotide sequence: TGTGCCAGCAGCGTTCAGGGGTACACAGATACGCAGTATTTT. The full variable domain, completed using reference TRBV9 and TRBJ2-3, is DSGVTQTPKHLITATGQRVTLRCSPRSGDLSVYWYQQSLDQGLQFLIQYYNGEERAKGNILERFSAQQFPDLHSELNLSSLELGDSALYFCASSVQGYTDTQYFGPGTRLTVL.

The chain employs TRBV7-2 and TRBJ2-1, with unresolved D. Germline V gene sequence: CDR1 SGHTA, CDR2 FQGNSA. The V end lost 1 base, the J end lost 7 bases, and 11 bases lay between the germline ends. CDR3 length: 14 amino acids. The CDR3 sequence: CASSLDPGPNEQFF. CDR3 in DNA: TGTGCCAGCAGCTTAGATCCAGGACCGAATGAGCAGTTCTTC.

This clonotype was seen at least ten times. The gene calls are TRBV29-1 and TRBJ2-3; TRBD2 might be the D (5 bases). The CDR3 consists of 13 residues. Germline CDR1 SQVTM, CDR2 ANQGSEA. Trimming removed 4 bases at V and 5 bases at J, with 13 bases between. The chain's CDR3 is CSVAGISGDTQYF. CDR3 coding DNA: TGCAGCGTTGCCGGGATCTCGGGAGATACGCAGTATTTT.

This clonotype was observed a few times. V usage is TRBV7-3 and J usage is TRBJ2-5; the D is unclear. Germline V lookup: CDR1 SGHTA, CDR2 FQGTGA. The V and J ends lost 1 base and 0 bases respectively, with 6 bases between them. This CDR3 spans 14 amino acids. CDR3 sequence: CASSLKGYQETQYF. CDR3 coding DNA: TGTGCCAGCAGCTTAAAGGGTTACCAAGAGACCCAGTACTTC.

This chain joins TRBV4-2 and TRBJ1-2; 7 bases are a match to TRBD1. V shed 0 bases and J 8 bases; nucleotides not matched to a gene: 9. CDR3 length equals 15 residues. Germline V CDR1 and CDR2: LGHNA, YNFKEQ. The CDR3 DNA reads TGTGCCAGCAGCCAAGACTGGAGGACAGGAGAAGGCTACACCTTC. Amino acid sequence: CASSQDWRTGEGYTF.

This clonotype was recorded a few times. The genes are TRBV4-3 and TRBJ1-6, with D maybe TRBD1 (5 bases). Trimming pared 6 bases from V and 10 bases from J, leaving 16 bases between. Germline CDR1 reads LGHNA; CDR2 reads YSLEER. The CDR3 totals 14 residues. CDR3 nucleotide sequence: TGCGCCAGCAGTAGACAGCAGGGAGGATCACCCCTCCACTTT. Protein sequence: CASSRQQGGSPLHF.